Listed below are T cell receptor beta chains from one sample, sequenced in a study of blood T cells in healthy people across ages. TCRdb recomputed calls from the 5' RACE reads with MiXCR, one row per CDR3 protein. The sample lists some 370,000 distinct CDR3 sequences, over 45% occurring once. Sample: blood. The receptors derive from a man in his sixties in good health. Both conserved end residues are part of each CDR3. A D gene is named only where the DNA matches it firmly. Some rows mark clone size as missing; the rest say once, few, many or name a class of expanded clone.

cdr3_length clone_size j_call d_call v_call cdr3_aa cdr3_nt
11 - TRBJ2-7 - TRBV28 CAVSVRYEQYF TGTGCAGTTAGCGTTCGGTACGAGCAGTACTTC
14 - TRBJ2-7 - TRBV5-6 CASSLEVGTDEQYF TGTGCCAGCAGCTTGGAGGTGGGCACGGATGAGCAGTACTTC
13 once TRBJ2-1 TRBD2 TRBV7-2 CASTQKREAEQFF TGTGCCAGCACCCAAAAGCGGGAGGCGGAGCAGTTCTTC
15 few TRBJ2-7 - TRBV29-1 CSGLVRGQGLYEQYF TGCAGCGGCCTCGTTAGGGGCCAGGGGCTCTACGAGCAGTACTTC
12 few TRBJ2-1 - TRBV5-5 CASSLTVHEQFF TGCGCCAGCAGCTTGACAGTTCATGAGCAGTTCTTC
12 - TRBJ1-2 TRBD1 TRBV6-6 CASNKGQGDYTF TGTGCCAGCAATAAGGGACAGGGGGACTACACCTTC
11 - TRBJ2-1 TRBD2 TRBV29-1 CSVATSDEQFF TGCAGCGTAGCAACTAGCGATGAGCAGTTCTTC
16 - TRBJ2-3 - TRBV20-1 CSARDRRGPPTDTQYF TGCAGTGCTAGAGATCGGCGGGGCCCCCCCACAGATACGCAGTATTTT
12 - TRBJ2-5 TRBD1 TRBV30 CAGWDSQETQYF TGTGCCGGTTGGGACAGTCAAGAGACCCAGTACTTC
15 once TRBJ2-5 - TRBV7-2 CASSLGVGIQETQYF TGTGCCAGCAGCTTAGGAGTAGGGATACAAGAGACCCAGTACTTC
15 few TRBJ2-1 - TRBV5-1 CASSMDSVSYNEQFF TGCGCCAGCAGCATGGACTCGGTCTCCTACAATGAGCAGTTCTTC
14 - TRBJ2-1 - TRBV20-1 CSARDGSSYNEQFF TGCAGTGCTCGCGACGGGAGCTCCTACAATGAGCAGTTCTTC
12 many TRBJ2-1 - TRBV29-1 CSVSRVENEQFF TGCAGCGTTTCCAGGGTTGAGAATGAGCAGTTCTTC
13 - TRBJ2-3 TRBD1 TRBV30 CAWGTGGTDTQYF TGTGCCTGGGGGACAGGGGGCACAGATACGCAGTATTTT
15 - TRBJ2-3 - TRBV6-5 CASSYGGIGPDTQYF TGTGCCAGCAGTTACGGCGGAATAGGACCAGATACGCAGTATTTT
18 - TRBJ2-4 TRBD2 TRBV7-9 CASSPPGGAGRAKNIQYF TGTGCCAGCAGCCCACCGGGGGGAGCGGGACGAGCCAAAAACATTCAGTACTTC
16 few TRBJ2-4 - TRBV28 CASSLFRDTTKNIQYF TGTGCCAGCAGTTTATTCCGGGACACCACCAAAAACATTCAGTACTTC
14 - TRBJ2-7 - TRBV9 CASSVSSGSYEQYF TGTGCCAGCAGCGTATCAAGCGGTTCCTACGAGCAGTACTTC
13 - TRBJ1-5 - TRBV27 CASSNEDNQPQHF TGTGCCAGCAGTAACGAGGACAATCAGCCCCAGCATTTT
15 - TRBJ2-7 - TRBV10-3 CAIRNPGVSSYEQYF TGTGCCATCAGGAACCCAGGGGTGTCGTCCTACGAGCAGTACTTC
16 once TRBJ2-5 TRBD1 TRBV6-1 CASSEDGDRGLETQYF TGTGCCAGCAGTGAAGATGGGGACAGGGGGCTTGAGACCCAGTACTTC
16 - TRBJ2-1 TRBD1 TRBV29-1 CSVMVGGGQVGNEQFF TGCAGCGTTATGGTTGGTGGGGGACAGGTGGGGAATGAGCAGTTCTTC
12 - TRBJ2-5 - TRBV24-1 CATSAGEGTQYF TGTGCCACCAGTGCAGGGGAAGGGACCCAGTACTTC
15 many TRBJ2-3 - TRBV4-3 CASSQLYRGTDTQYF TGCGCCAGCAGCCAATTATATCGGGGGACAGATACGCAGTATTTT
15 few TRBJ2-7 - TRBV7-2 CASSPRQSVRNEQYF TGTGCCAGCAGCCCGCGGCAATCGGTCAGAAACGAGCAGTACTTC
15 - TRBJ2-5 - TRBV7-8 CASNLLGGGQETQYF TGTGCCAGCAACTTATTGGGAGGGGGCCAAGAGACCCAGTACTTC
13 - TRBJ2-7 - TRBV4-1 CASSPDGDYEQYF TGCGCCAGCAGCCCGGACGGGGACTACGAGCAGTACTTC
11 - TRBJ2-1 - TRBV29-1 CSVERAAEQFF TGCAGCGTTGAACGGGCCGCGGAGCAGTTCTTC
14 - TRBJ2-7 TRBD1 TRBV20-1 CSAKLPGGDYEQYF TGCAGTGCTAAGCTGCCAGGGGGCGACTACGAGCAGTACTTC
13 - TRBJ1-4 TRBD1 TRBV6-2/TRBV6-3 CASSGQGYGKLFF TGTGCCAGCAGCGGACAGGGTTACGGAAAACTGTTTTTT
20 - TRBJ2-1 TRBD2 TRBV7-2 CASSLVFTGLAGAGYNEQFF TGTGCCAGCAGCTTAGTCTTTACGGGACTAGCGGGGGCGGGGTACAATGAGCAGTTCTTC
17 - TRBJ2-1 TRBD1 TRBV5-1 CASSIQPTGGSYNEQFF TGCGCCAGCAGCATACAACCGACAGGGGGCTCCTACAATGAGCAGTTCTTC
15 - TRBJ2-1 - TRBV5-1 CASSEAGQNYNEQFF TGCGCCAGCAGCGAGGCCGGGCAGAACTACAATGAGCAGTTCTTC
14 - TRBJ2-5 TRBD2 TRBV20-1 CSATLAGDVNAQYF TGCAGTGCTACCCTAGCGGGAGATGTGAACGCGCAGTACTTC
15 - TRBJ2-7 TRBD1 TRBV2 CASSAGQASLYEQYF TGTGCCAGCAGTGCCGGACAGGCTAGTCTCTACGAGCAGTACTTC
14 - TRBJ2-7 - TRBV6-6 CASATWKGVYEQYF TGTGCCAGCGCCACTTGGAAGGGGGTGTACGAGCAGTACTTC
13 many TRBJ2-1 - TRBV6-2/TRBV6-3 CASGTSSYNEQFF TGTGCCAGTGGGACAAGTTCCTACAATGAGCAGTTCTTC
16 - TRBJ2-5 TRBD2 TRBV11-2 CASSPALRGGRETQYF TGTGCCAGCAGTCCCGCCCTGCGGGGGGGCCGAGAGACCCAGTACTTC
15 - TRBJ2-3 - TRBV24-1 CATSPRDGSRDTQYF TGTGCCACTAGTCCACGGGACGGGAGTAGAGATACGCAGTATTTT
14 - TRBJ1-4 - TRBV6-2/TRBV6-3 CASSYSTSAEKLFF TGTGCCAGCAGTTACTCGACGTCCGCGGAAAAACTGTTTTTT
13 few TRBJ2-7 - TRBV30 CAWSVTGGGEQYF TGTGCCTGGAGCGTCACGGGGGGCGGCGAGCAGTACTTC
11 - TRBJ2-7 - TRBV27 CASRQGGEQYF TGTGCCAGCAGACAAGGAGGCGAGCAGTACTTC
16 - TRBJ2-5 TRBD2 TRBV28 CASSDRGLGIQETQYF TGTGCCAGCAGTGATCGGGGACTAGGAATTCAAGAGACCCAGTACTTC
15 - TRBJ2-3 TRBD1 TRBV6-2/TRBV6-3 CASSSYGQASDTQYF TGTGCCAGCAGCTCATACGGACAGGCTTCAGATACGCAGTATTTT
15 - TRBJ2-7 - TRBV5-1 CASSFGLTGSFEQYF TGCGCCAGCAGCTTCGGGCTAACGGGTAGTTTCGAGCAGTACTTC
23 once TRBJ1-1 TRBD1 TRBV6-2/TRBV6-3 CASSYSRQGAKSLIGEGNTEAFF TGTGCCAGCAGTTACTCAAGACAGGGGGCGAAGTCGTTAATCGGCGAGGGGAACACTGAAGCTTTCTTT
15 few TRBJ2-3 TRBD2 TRBV20-1 CSATRGGLGSDTQYF TGCAGTGCAACCCGGGGGGGGCTCGGGTCAGATACGCAGTATTTT
13 - TRBJ1-2 - TRBV27 CASRKASSYGYTF TGTGCCAGCCGAAAAGCAAGTTCCTATGGCTACACCTTC
13 - TRBJ1-1 - TRBV6-6 CASKPPANTEAFF TGTGCCAGCAAACCGCCCGCGAACACTGAAGCTTTCTTT
14 many TRBJ2-7 - TRBV29-1 CSVAEDTSSYEQYF TGCAGCGTTGCTGAGGACACCTCCTCCTACGAGCAGTACTTC
16 - TRBJ2-3 TRBD2 TRBV7-2 CASSLLAGVSTDTQYF TGTGCCAGCAGCTTACTAGCGGGAGTTAGCACAGATACGCAGTATTTT
17 once TRBJ2-3 - TRBV4-3 CASSQGMTATFTDTQYF TGCGCCAGCAGCCAAGGAATGACAGCCACCTTCACAGATACGCAGTATTTT
13 once TRBJ2-1 - TRBV19 CASSSKGYNEQFF TGTGCCAGTAGTTCGAAGGGATACAATGAGCAGTTCTTC
14 - TRBJ2-1 TRBD1 TRBV24-1 CATSEQGPSNEQFF TGTGCCACCAGTGAACAGGGGCCTAGCAATGAGCAGTTCTTC
14 - TRBJ2-5 - TRBV12-3/TRBV12-4 CASSFRGAKETQYF TGTGCCAGCAGTTTCCGGGGTGCGAAAGAGACCCAGTACTTC
14 few TRBJ2-5 - TRBV5-1 CASSLEVSEETQYF TGCGCCAGCAGCTTGGAAGTTAGCGAAGAGACCCAGTACTTC
13 - TRBJ2-1 - TRBV10-3 CAITGEWTNEQFF TGTGCCATCACGGGGGAGTGGACTAATGAGCAGTTCTTC
16 - TRBJ2-3 TRBD2 TRBV5-1 CASSLDGSGSANTQYF TGCGCCAGCAGCTTGGATGGTAGCGGGAGTGCAAATACGCAGTATTTT
13 - TRBJ1-2 - TRBV20-1 CSPRGEENYGYTF TGCAGTCCCAGAGGTGAAGAAAACTATGGCTACACCTTC
14 - TRBJ2-7 - TRBV7-2 CASSQGRDSYEQYF TGTGCCAGCAGCCAAGGTCGGGATTCCTACGAGCAGTACTTC